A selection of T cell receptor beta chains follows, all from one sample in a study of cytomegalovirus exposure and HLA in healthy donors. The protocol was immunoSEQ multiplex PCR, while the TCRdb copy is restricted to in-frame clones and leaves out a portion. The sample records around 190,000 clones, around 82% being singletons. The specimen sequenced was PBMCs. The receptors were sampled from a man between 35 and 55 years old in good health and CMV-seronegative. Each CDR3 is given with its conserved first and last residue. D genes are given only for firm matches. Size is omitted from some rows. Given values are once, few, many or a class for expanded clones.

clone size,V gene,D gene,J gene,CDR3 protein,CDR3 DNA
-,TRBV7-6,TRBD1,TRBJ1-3,CASSLGQGANTIYF,TGTGCCAGCAGCTTAGGACAGGGGGCTAACACCATATATTTT
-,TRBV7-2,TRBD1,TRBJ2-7,CASSSLTGGPYEQYF,TGTGCCAGCAGCTCCTTGACAGGGGGCCCCTACGAGCAGTACTTC
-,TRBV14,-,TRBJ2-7,CASSQAAGAEQYF,TGTGCCAGCAGCCAAGCCGCAGGCGCCGAGCAGTACTTC
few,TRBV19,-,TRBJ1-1,CASSPTGSRAEAFF,TGTGCCAGTAGTCCTACAGGGAGTAGGGCTGAAGCTTTCTTT
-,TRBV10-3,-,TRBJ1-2,CAIAASTNYGYTF,TGTGCCATCGCCGCCTCTACTAACTATGGCTACACCTTC
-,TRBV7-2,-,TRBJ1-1,CASSVGGLNTEAFF,TGTGCCAGCAGCGTCGGGGGGCTAAACACTGAAGCTTTCTTT
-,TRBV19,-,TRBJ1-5,CASSIAEGRDQPQHF,TGTGCCAGTAGTATCGCAGAGGGGAGGGACCAGCCCCAGCATTTT
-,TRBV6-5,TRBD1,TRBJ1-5,CASSPQGGGNQPQHF,TGTGCCAGCAGTCCCCAGGGGGGAGGCAATCAGCCCCAGCATTTT
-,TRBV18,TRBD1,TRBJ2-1,CASSARPTGVGDEQFF,TGTGCCAGCTCAGCGCGACCTACAGGGGTAGGGGATGAGCAGTTCTTC
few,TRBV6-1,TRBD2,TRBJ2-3,CASREAGGPADTQYF,TGTGCCAGCAGAGAAGCGGGAGGGCCCGCAGATACGCAGTATTTT
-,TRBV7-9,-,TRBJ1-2,CASSLGGGHGYTF,TGTGCCAGCAGCTTAGGGGGAGGACATGGCTACACCTTC
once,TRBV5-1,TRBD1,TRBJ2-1,CASSLVGQGFNEQFF,TGCGCCAGCAGCTTGGTGGGACAGGGGTTTAATGAGCAGTTCTTC
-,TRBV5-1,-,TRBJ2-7,CASSLAFAYEQYF,TGCGCCAGCAGCTTGGCCTTCGCCTACGAGCAGTACTTC
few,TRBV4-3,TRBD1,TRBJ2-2,CASSQETGYGFGELFF,TGCGCCAGCAGCCAAGAGACAGGGTATGGATTTGGGGAGCTGTTTTTT
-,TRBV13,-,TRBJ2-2,CASSYQRAVNTGELFF,TGTGCCAGCAGCTACCAGCGGGCCGTGAACACCGGGGAGCTGTTTTTT
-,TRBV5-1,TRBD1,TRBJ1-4,CASSLGPTGGEKLFF,TGCGCCAGCAGCTTGGGGCCCACAGGGGGTGAAAAACTGTTTTTT
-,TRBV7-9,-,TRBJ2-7,CASSLYFAGGAVYEQYF,TGTGCCAGCAGCTTGTATTTTGCTGGCGGGGCAGTTTACGAGCAGTACTTC
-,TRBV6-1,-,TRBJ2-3,CASSSSSTDTQYF,TGTGCCAGCAGTTCCTCCTCTACAGATACGCAGTATTTT
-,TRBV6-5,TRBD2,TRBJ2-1,CASSVGTSGRIGEFF,TGTGCCAGCAGTGTCGGGACTAGCGGGAGGATCGGGGAGTTCTTC
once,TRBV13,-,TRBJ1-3,CASSLGRYSSGNTIYF,TGTGCCAGCAGCTTAGGCAGGTATTCCTCTGGAAACACCATATATTTT